This entry is about one T cell receptor (beta chain). This record belongs to a study of shared clonotypes between healthy human individuals. Clones were read by immunoSEQ multiplex PCR, and TCRdb kept only the in-frame ones, dropping some. The data hold roughly 520,000 clones, with about 96% observed a single time. The CDR3 is 15 amino acids. The V and J ends lost 1 base and 0 bases respectively, with 10 bases between them. From germline, CDR1 is PRHDT and CDR2 FYEKMQ (reference sequence). This clonotype originated in a woman in her twenties or thirties in good health. This chain links TRBV13 with TRBJ2-7, with no clear D. Sequencing used naive CD4+ T cells sorted from blood. Subset noted: CD45RA+ positively selected. The CDR3 coding sequence is TGTGCCAGCAGCTTAGATCACCTGAGCTCCTACGAGCAGTACTTC. Its protein is CASSLDHLSSYEQYF. Full variable domain (remainder filled in from reference TRBV13 and TRBJ2-7): AAGVIQSPRHLIKEKRETATLKCYPIPRHDTVYWYQQGPGQDPQFLISFYEKMQSDKGSIPDRFSAQQFSDYHSELNMSSLELGDSALYFCASSLDHLSSYEQYFGPGTRLTVT.